These T cell receptor beta chains were read from a single sample in a study of cytomegalovirus exposure and HLA in healthy donors. Clones were sequenced by immunoSEQ multiplex PCR, and TCRdb holds only the in-frame ones, with some missing. The sample holds about 120,000 clones; around 63% are singletons and the top ten take roughly 10%. Sequenced input: PBMCs. These receptor sequences come from a man aged 35 to 55 in good health and CMV-seropositive. Each CDR3 is given with its conserved first and last residue.

len: 17; j_gene: TRBJ2-1; v_gene: TRBV10-2; CDR3aa: CASSEGGGGRKYNEQFF
len: 15; j_gene: TRBJ2-7; v_gene: TRBV28; CDR3aa: CAGGSGRSSRYEQYF
len: 14; j_gene: TRBJ1-3; v_gene: TRBV30; CDR3aa: CAWTVQGTGNTIYF
len: 16; j_gene: TRBJ1-6; v_gene: TRBV7-9; CDR3aa: CASSFGTGRENSPLHF
len: 17; j_gene: TRBJ2-1; v_gene: TRBV6-1; CDR3aa: CASSEIGRASSYNEQFF
len: 19; j_gene: TRBJ1-4; v_gene: TRBV11-2; CDR3aa: CASSLDLGGFGATNEKLFF
len: 16; j_gene: TRBJ2-2; v_gene: TRBV6-4; CDR3aa: CASSEVGGVGTGELFF
len: 15; j_gene: TRBJ2-1; v_gene: TRBV6-1; CDR3aa: CASSEGSGGRDEQFF
len: 13; j_gene: TRBJ1-1; v_gene: TRBV18; CDR3aa: CASSPTVNTEAFF
len: 14; j_gene: TRBJ1-2; v_gene: TRBV19; CDR3aa: CASSTRNQFYGYTF
len: 15; j_gene: TRBJ1-5; v_gene: TRBV4-2; CDR3aa: CASSHDRDSNQPQHF
len: 13; j_gene: TRBJ1-3; v_gene: TRBV5-1; CDR3aa: CASSLGQENTIYF
len: 14; j_gene: TRBJ2-5; v_gene: TRBV5-1; CDR3aa: CASSFQGSQETQYF
len: 15; j_gene: TRBJ2-7; v_gene: TRBV6-1; CDR3aa: CASSRIGTGPYEQYF
len: 15; j_gene: TRBJ1-2; v_gene: TRBV6-1; CDR3aa: CASSEAAGANYGYTF
len: 15; j_gene: TRBJ2-2; v_gene: TRBV11-3; CDR3aa: CASSLSGLNTGELFF
len: 13; j_gene: TRBJ2-7; v_gene: TRBV2; CDR3aa: CASNDAGSYEQYF
len: 16; j_gene: TRBJ1-1; v_gene: TRBV4-3; CDR3aa: CASSQNPGQVNTEAFF
len: 11; j_gene: TRBJ1-1; v_gene: TRBV28; CDR3aa: CASSTNTEAFF
len: 16; j_gene: TRBJ2-6; v_gene: TRBV4-2; CDR3aa: CASSYLAGAGANVLTF
len: 14; j_gene: TRBJ2-7; v_gene: TRBV28; CDR3aa: CASHTGTNSYEQYF
len: 14; j_gene: TRBJ1-3; v_gene: TRBV5-1; CDR3aa: CASSPVAGGNTIYF
len: 14; j_gene: TRBJ2-1; v_gene: TRBV18; CDR3aa: CASSPQGVATEQFF
len: 13; j_gene: TRBJ2-5; v_gene: TRBV7-9; CDR3aa: CASIHSGRQTQYF
len: 15; j_gene: TRBJ2-3; v_gene: TRBV6-4; CDR3aa: CASSAGTGGADTQYF
len: 16; j_gene: TRBJ2-1; v_gene: TRBV19; CDR3aa: CASSSTSGREVDEQFF
len: 14; j_gene: TRBJ1-4; v_gene: TRBV5-1; CDR3aa: CASSLMGADEKLFF
len: 16; j_gene: TRBJ1-3; v_gene: TRBV4-1; CDR3aa: CASSQEERTTGNTIYF
len: 15; j_gene: TRBJ2-1; v_gene: TRBV19; CDR3aa: CASSLRQTRGDEQFF
len: 15; j_gene: TRBJ2-7; v_gene: TRBV4-2; CDR3aa: CASSQDLDSSYEQYF
len: 12; j_gene: TRBJ1-2; v_gene: TRBV29-1; CDR3aa: CSVGTVGYGYTF